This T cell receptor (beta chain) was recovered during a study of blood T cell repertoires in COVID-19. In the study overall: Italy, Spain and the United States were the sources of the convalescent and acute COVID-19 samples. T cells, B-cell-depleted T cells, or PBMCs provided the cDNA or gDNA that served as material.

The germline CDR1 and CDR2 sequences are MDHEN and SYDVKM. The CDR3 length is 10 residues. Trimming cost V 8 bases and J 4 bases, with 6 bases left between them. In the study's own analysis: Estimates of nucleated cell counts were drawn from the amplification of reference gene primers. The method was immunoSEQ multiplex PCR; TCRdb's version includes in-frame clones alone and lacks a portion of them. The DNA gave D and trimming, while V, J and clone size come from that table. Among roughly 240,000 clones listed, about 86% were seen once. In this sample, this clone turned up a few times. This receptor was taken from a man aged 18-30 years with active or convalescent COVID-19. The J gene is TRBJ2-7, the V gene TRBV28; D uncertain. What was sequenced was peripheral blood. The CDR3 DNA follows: TGTGCCAGCGGGCGATACGAGCAGTACTTC. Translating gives CASGRYEQYF. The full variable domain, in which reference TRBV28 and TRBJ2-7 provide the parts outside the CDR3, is DVKVTQSSRYLVKRTGEKVFLECVQDMDHENMFWYRQDPGLGLRLIYFSYDVKMKEKGDIPEGYSVSREKKERFSLILESASTNQTSMYLCASGRYEQYFGPGTRLTVT.